This passage covers 29 T cell receptor beta chains from one sample sequenced in a study of shared clonotypes between healthy human individuals. Assay used: immunoSEQ multiplex PCR; TCRdb lists only in-frame clones, some missing. The sample holds about 2.4 million clones; roughly 93% are singletons and the top ten take about 0.39%. Sequenced: naive CD4+ T cells from PBMCs. The subset here: CD45RA+ positively selected. Receptors were obtained from a young man in good health. Some clones in this sample may be carry-over from other donors' samples.

The rearrangement links TRBV11-3 to TRBJ2-7, with D uncertain. This CDR3 region has 13 residues. The germline V gene encodes CDR1 SGHNT and CDR2 YENEEA. V was clipped by 3 bases and J by 6 bases, with 12 bases between them. The CDR3 bases are TGTGCCAGCAGCTTCGGTAGACTTGTCGAGCAGTACTTC. It translates to CASSFGRLVEQYF.

This chain joins TRBV27 and TRBJ2-6; D perhaps matches TRBD2 (6 bases). The CDR3 consists of 16 residues. Trimming stripped 7 bases from V and 2 bases from J, with 15 bases between. Germline V gives CDR1 MNHEY, CDR2 SMNVEV (reference sequence). The CDR3 reads CASTTRGGTGANVLTF. The DNA for the CDR3 is TGTGCCAGCACCACCCGGGGAGGCACTGGGGCCAACGTCCTGACTTTC.

This clone appeared a single time. The chain is built from TRBV11-1 and TRBJ2-3; TRBD1 agrees at 8 bases. The CDR3 is 15 residues long. CDR1 and CDR2 (germline): SGHAT, FQDESV (reference sequence). After removal of 5 bases from V and 2 bases from J, the junction contained 6 bases not matched to a gene. Here the CDR3 DNA reads TGTGCCAGCAGCCTAGACAGGGGATCCACAGATACGCAGTATTTT. It codes for CASSLDRGSTDTQYF. The variable domain in full, with the rest retrieved from reference TRBV11-1 and TRBJ2-3, is EAEVAQSPRYKITEKSQAVAFWCDPISGHATLYWYRQILGQGPELLVQFQDESVVDDSQLPKDRFSAERLKGVDSTLKIQPAELGDSAMYLCASSLDRGSTDTQYFGPGTRLTVL.

J is TRBJ2-1 and V is TRBV5-1; D is possibly TRBD2 (5 bases). This CDR3 is built from 14 residues. V lost 0 bases and J 8 bases, leaving 12 bases between the germline ends. CDR1 is SGHRS, CDR2 YFSETQ, per germline. The CDR3 is CASSLARVADEQFF. The CDR3 region has the DNA TGCGCCAGCAGCTTGGCGAGGGTCGCAGATGAGCAGTTCTTC.

The V call is TRBV5-8, the J call TRBJ1-1; perhaps TRBD1 as D (5 bases). This CDR3 comprises 15 residues. Trimming stripped 5 bases from V and 0 bases from J, with 14 bases between. Germline values: CDR1 SGHTS, CDR2 YDEGEE. The CDR3 sequence is CASSYDRAMNTEAFF. DNA of the CDR3: TGTGCCAGCAGTTATGACAGAGCCATGAACACTGAAGCTTTCTTT.

Worth noting for this clone: Other DNA sequences from this sample encode an identical CDR3 as well. This sequence joins TRBV5-1 and TRBJ2-1; D not certain. The CDR3 loop spans 16 amino acids. Per the germline V gene, CDR1 is SGHRS and CDR2 is YFSETQ. V dropped 3 bases and J dropped 0 bases, with 13 bases sitting between them. The CDR3 loop is CASSSLSGDSYNEQFF. The DNA of the CDR3 is TGCGCCAGCAGCTCCTTGTCGGGCGACTCCTACAATGAGCAGTTCTTC.

The chain uses TRBV7-8 and TRBJ2-3; the match to TRBD2 covers 8 bases. This CDR3 contains 16 residues. Germline trimming cut 0 bases from V and 3 bases from J; bases unmatched to any gene: 5. Per the germline V gene, CDR1 is SGHVS and CDR2 is FQNEAQ. In DNA form, the CDR3 reads TGTGCCAGCAGCTTAGCTCGGACTAGCCCGACAGATACGCAGTATTTT. Translation gives CASSLARTSPTDTQYF.

This rearrangement joins TRBV28 to TRBJ1-5, with D maybe TRBD1 (6 bases). The germline V and J ends were trimmed by 6 bases and 7 bases, with 19 bases remaining between them. Per the germline V gene, CDR1 is MDHEN and CDR2 is SYDVKM. This CDR3 spans 15 amino acids. The chain's CDR3 is CASRLGSRGEQPQHF. The CDR3 nucleotides are TGTGCCAGCAGACTCGGAAGCAGGGGTGAACAGCCCCAGCATTTT.

The V and J genes are TRBV28 and TRBJ2-7; TRBD2 matches at 14 bases. Germline V lookup: CDR1 MDHEN, CDR2 SYDVKM. The CDR3 totals 18 residues. The V gene end was trimmed by 3 bases and the J gene end by 1 base; junction bases not matched to a gene: 8. The CDR3 coding sequence is TGTGCCAGCAGTTTGACTAGCGGGAGGGTTGGGAATTCCTACGAGCAGTACTTC. This sequence encodes CASSLTSGRVGNSYEQYF.

The rearrangement joins TRBV7-7 to TRBJ2-6, with TRBD2 matching over 11 bases. The V segment lost 5 bases and the J segment 13 bases; nucleotides outside the gene matches: 7. The CDR3 has 14 residues. In germline, CDR1 is SSHAT, CDR2 FNYEAQ (reference sequence). In nucleotides, the CDR3 is TGTGCCAGCAGCCCCTTAGCGGGAGGGAGGGTCCTGACTTTC. It specifies CASSPLAGGRVLTF.

The CDR3 DNA reads TGTGCCAGCTCCCCCGCAATCCTCTCCTACGAGCAGTACTTC. Translation: CASSPAILSYEQYF. The gene calls are TRBV25-1 and TRBJ2-7; D uncertain. Germline values: CDR1 MGHDK, CDR2 SYGVNS. This CDR3 contains 14 residues. The ends were cut back, 8 bases at V and 0 bases at J, with 14 bases in the middle.

V gene TRBV19 combines with J gene TRBJ1-2, with TRBD1 matching 8 bases. V shed 6 bases and J 4 bases; nucleotides not matched to a gene: 10. The CDR3 has 15 residues. CDR1 LNHDA and CDR2 SQIVND come from the germline V gene (reference sequence). The CDR3 spells CASSPPGQGFYGYTF. CDR3 in DNA: TGTGCCAGTAGCCCGCCCGGACAGGGTTTCTATGGCTACACCTTC.

The rearrangement uses TRBV5-4 and TRBJ2-5; tentative D call: TRBD2 (7 bases). This CDR3 contains 15 residues. Per the germline V gene, CDR1 is SGHNT and CDR2 is YYREEE (reference sequence). V dropped 4 bases and J dropped 1 base, with 14 bases sitting between them. The CDR3 DNA follows: TGTGCCAGCAGCAGGGGGGGGCGCACCCAAGAGACCCAGTACTTC. Its protein is CASSRGGRTQETQYF.

J is TRBJ2-7 and V is TRBV7-2; D possibly corresponds to TRBD2 (6 bases). This CDR3 has 15 residues. From germline, CDR1 is SGHTA and CDR2 FQGNSA. Trimming removed 4 bases from V and 0 bases from J, with 13 bases in between. CDR3 bases: TGTGCCAGCAGCTCGGGACTCTGGTCCTCCTACGAGCAGTACTTC. It translates to CASSSGLWSSYEQYF.

The V gene is TRBV5-1, the J gene TRBJ1-4, with TRBD1 identical over 7 bases. This CDR3 is built from 16 residues. Per germline, CDR1 SGHRS and CDR2 YFSETQ. V lost 4 bases to trimming and J lost 0 bases; unmatched junction nucleotides: 6. The CDR3 DNA reads as TGCGCCAGCAGCACCGGGGGACAGTCAACTAATGAAAAACTGTTTTTT. The encoded protein is CASSTGGQSTNEKLFF.

Notes on this clone: This CDR3 is also generated by other DNA sequences in the sample. V is TRBV28 and J is TRBJ1-5; 7 bases are a match to TRBD1. Looked up from germline, CDR1 is MDHEN and CDR2 is SYDVKM. The junction had 4 bases not matched to a gene; V was cut back by 3 bases and J by 2 bases. This CDR3 has 15 residues. CDR3 loop: CASSLTGSGNQPQHF. The CDR3 bases are TGTGCCAGCAGTTTGACAGGGTCTGGCAATCAGCCCCAGCATTTT.

This rearrangement joins TRBV5-5 to TRBJ1-5, with a tentative D call TRBD1 (5 bases). Germline values: CDR1 SGHKS, CDR2 YYEKEE (reference sequence). Trimming took 1 base from V and 5 from J, leaving 10 bases between them. This CDR3 is built from 14 residues. CDR3 amino acids: CASSLKQAYQPQHF. The DNA of the CDR3 is TGTGCCAGCAGCTTGAAACAGGCCTATCAGCCCCAGCATTTT.

The chain is built from TRBV19 and TRBJ2-1; D perhaps matches TRBD2 (6 bases). Per germline, CDR1 LNHDA and CDR2 SQIVND (reference sequence). This CDR3 spans 15 amino acids. Trimming removed 5 bases at V and 8 bases at J, with 19 bases between. The CDR3 bases are TGTGCCAGTAGTGCCAGAGGGCTAGCGAGGGATGAGCAGTTCTTC. Its translation: CASSARGLARDEQFF.

The CDR3 DNA reads as TGTGCCAGCAGCCACGACAGGGGAGGAGGGACAGATACGCAGTATTTT. This sequence encodes CASSHDRGGGTDTQYF. This rearrangement joins TRBV7-8 to TRBJ2-3; TRBD1 matches at 8 bases. Germline V gene lookup returns CDR1 SGHVS and CDR2 FQNEAQ. V trimming: 5 bases; J trimming: 3 bases; junction bases outside the gene matches: 10. This CDR3 comprises 16 residues.

As concerns this clone: The junction does not match germline at one end; this may be a read error. This chain uses TRBV28 with TRBJ1-3; no clear D gene. This CDR3 spans 13 amino acids. Looked up from germline, CDR1 is MDHEN and CDR2 is SYDVKM. CDR3 in amino acids: CASRLSSGNAIYF. The CDR3 DNA follows: TGTGCCAGCAGATTAAGCTCTGGAAACGCCATATATTTT.

The chain has TRBV11-1 and TRBJ1-1; D call uncertain. Trimming left V 6 bases short and J 4 bases short, with 12 bases between. Germline CDR1 SGHAT, CDR2 FQDESV (reference sequence). There are 13 residues in the CDR3. CDR3 residues: CASSIGRITEAFF. CDR3 sequence (DNA): TGTGCCAGCAGTATCGGGCGGATCACTGAAGCTTTCTTT.

This clone was seen just once. This CDR3 reads CASSPLSPDTGELFF. In DNA form, the CDR3 reads TGTGCCAGTTCCCCCCTATCCCCGGACACCGGGGAGCTGTTTTTT. This chain uses TRBV19 with TRBJ2-2; no reliable D call. Germline CDR1 is LNHDA and CDR2 is SQIVND (reference sequence). V was pared by 8 bases and J by 3 bases, with 16 bases between. This CDR3 is built from 15 residues.

The chain links TRBV25-1 to TRBJ1-2; no definite D call. CDR1 and CDR2 from the germline V gene are MGHDK and SYGVNS. V lost 2 bases to trimming and J lost 8 bases, with 18 bases between them. This CDR3 is 15 amino acids long. CDR3 DNA sequence: TGTGCCAGCAGTGAAGACCCCGGCTCAGTTCACGGCTACACCTTC. It translates to CASSEDPGSVHGYTF.

J is TRBJ2-2 and V is TRBV4-2, with 16 bases aligning to TRBD2. The CDR3 length is 18 residues. Germline lookup yields CDR1 LGHNA and CDR2 YNFKEQ. V shed 3 bases, J shed 3 bases, and the junction held 4 bases outside the gene matches. The CDR3 sequence: CASSQGLAGGPDTGELFF. The CDR3 nucleotides read TGTGCCAGCAGCCAGGGACTAGCGGGAGGGCCGGACACCGGGGAGCTGTTTTTT.

Details on this clone: The same CDR3 arises from other DNA sequences in this sample as well. V usage is TRBV5-1 and J usage is TRBJ2-7; perhaps TRBD1 as D (5 bases). This CDR3 is built from 14 residues. V lost 4 bases to trimming and J lost 1 base, with 12 bases between them. The germline V gene has CDR1 SGHRS and CDR2 YFSETQ. The CDR3 nucleotides read TGCGCCAGCAGCCTCGACAGTCGGTCCTACGAGCAGTACTTC. It is translated as CASSLDSRSYEQYF. Full variable domain (outside the CDR3, taken from reference TRBV5-1 and TRBJ2-7): KAGVTQTPRYLIKTRGQQVTLSCSPISGHRSVSWYQQTPGQGLQFLFEYFSETQRNKGNFPGRFSGRQFSNSRSEMNVSTLELGDSALYLCASSLDSRSYEQYFGPGTRLTVT.

The chain recombines TRBV5-1 with TRBJ2-3; no reliable D call. Trimming cost V 6 bases and J 4 bases, with 15 bases left between them. Germline values: CDR1 SGHRS, CDR2 YFSETQ. The CDR3 runs to 14 residues. As DNA, the CDR3 is TGCGCCAGCACCAGAATAGGGTCCGCAGATACGCAGTATTTT. This codes for CASTRIGSADTQYF.

This chain links TRBV7-3 with TRBJ2-1; 7 positions match TRBD2. In germline, CDR1 is SGHTA, CDR2 FQGTGA. CDR3 size: 18 residues. V trimming: 1 base; J trimming: 4 bases; junction bases outside the gene matches: 13. CDR3 bases: TGTGCCAGCAGCTTAATAGGGGTCTGGGCTAGCGGATACAATGAGCAGTTCTTC. Translation gives CASSLIGVWASGYNEQFF.

The chain uses TRBV19 and TRBJ1-3; TRBD1 is a possible D gene (6 bases). Germline values: CDR1 LNHDA, CDR2 SQIVND (reference sequence). The CDR3 consists of 15 residues. V dropped 5 bases and J dropped 0 bases, with 11 bases sitting between them. The CDR3 is CASSAPDSSGNTIYF. The CDR3 region has the DNA TGTGCCAGTAGTGCCCCGGACAGCTCTGGAAACACCATATATTTT.

The chain combines TRBV7-3 with TRBJ2-5; TRBD2 agrees at 9 bases. CDR3 length: 15 amino acids. CDR1 and CDR2 from the germline V gene are SGHTA and FQGTGA. The trim removed 1 base at V and 4 bases at J, leaving 4 bases unmatched. This CDR3 is CASSLSLAGTETQYF. The CDR3 DNA reads TGTGCCAGCAGCTTAAGTCTAGCGGGAACAGAGACCCAGTACTTC.